This TCR beta chain originates from a study of blood T cell repertoires in COVID-19. Germline CDR1 is SGHNT and CDR2 is YENEEA. The CDR3 spans 15 residues. The V gene lost 4 bases and the J gene lost 4 bases, with 13 bases spanning the gap. Repertoires were generated with immunoSEQ multiplex PCR, while TCRdb's copy carries only in-frame clones and drops some. The sample shows a few hundred thousand clones, 70% to 90% of them seen only once. Sequenced sample: PBMCs or T cells enriched from blood (not recorded which). The rearrangement links TRBV11-3 to TRBJ2-2, with D maybe TRBD2 (5 bases). This receptor was identified in a woman between 25 and 40 years old who had recovered from COVID-19. CDR3: CASSSTSPRTGELFF. The CDR3, as DNA: TGTGCCAGCAGCTCCACTAGTCCCCGCACCGGGGAGCTGTTTTTT.